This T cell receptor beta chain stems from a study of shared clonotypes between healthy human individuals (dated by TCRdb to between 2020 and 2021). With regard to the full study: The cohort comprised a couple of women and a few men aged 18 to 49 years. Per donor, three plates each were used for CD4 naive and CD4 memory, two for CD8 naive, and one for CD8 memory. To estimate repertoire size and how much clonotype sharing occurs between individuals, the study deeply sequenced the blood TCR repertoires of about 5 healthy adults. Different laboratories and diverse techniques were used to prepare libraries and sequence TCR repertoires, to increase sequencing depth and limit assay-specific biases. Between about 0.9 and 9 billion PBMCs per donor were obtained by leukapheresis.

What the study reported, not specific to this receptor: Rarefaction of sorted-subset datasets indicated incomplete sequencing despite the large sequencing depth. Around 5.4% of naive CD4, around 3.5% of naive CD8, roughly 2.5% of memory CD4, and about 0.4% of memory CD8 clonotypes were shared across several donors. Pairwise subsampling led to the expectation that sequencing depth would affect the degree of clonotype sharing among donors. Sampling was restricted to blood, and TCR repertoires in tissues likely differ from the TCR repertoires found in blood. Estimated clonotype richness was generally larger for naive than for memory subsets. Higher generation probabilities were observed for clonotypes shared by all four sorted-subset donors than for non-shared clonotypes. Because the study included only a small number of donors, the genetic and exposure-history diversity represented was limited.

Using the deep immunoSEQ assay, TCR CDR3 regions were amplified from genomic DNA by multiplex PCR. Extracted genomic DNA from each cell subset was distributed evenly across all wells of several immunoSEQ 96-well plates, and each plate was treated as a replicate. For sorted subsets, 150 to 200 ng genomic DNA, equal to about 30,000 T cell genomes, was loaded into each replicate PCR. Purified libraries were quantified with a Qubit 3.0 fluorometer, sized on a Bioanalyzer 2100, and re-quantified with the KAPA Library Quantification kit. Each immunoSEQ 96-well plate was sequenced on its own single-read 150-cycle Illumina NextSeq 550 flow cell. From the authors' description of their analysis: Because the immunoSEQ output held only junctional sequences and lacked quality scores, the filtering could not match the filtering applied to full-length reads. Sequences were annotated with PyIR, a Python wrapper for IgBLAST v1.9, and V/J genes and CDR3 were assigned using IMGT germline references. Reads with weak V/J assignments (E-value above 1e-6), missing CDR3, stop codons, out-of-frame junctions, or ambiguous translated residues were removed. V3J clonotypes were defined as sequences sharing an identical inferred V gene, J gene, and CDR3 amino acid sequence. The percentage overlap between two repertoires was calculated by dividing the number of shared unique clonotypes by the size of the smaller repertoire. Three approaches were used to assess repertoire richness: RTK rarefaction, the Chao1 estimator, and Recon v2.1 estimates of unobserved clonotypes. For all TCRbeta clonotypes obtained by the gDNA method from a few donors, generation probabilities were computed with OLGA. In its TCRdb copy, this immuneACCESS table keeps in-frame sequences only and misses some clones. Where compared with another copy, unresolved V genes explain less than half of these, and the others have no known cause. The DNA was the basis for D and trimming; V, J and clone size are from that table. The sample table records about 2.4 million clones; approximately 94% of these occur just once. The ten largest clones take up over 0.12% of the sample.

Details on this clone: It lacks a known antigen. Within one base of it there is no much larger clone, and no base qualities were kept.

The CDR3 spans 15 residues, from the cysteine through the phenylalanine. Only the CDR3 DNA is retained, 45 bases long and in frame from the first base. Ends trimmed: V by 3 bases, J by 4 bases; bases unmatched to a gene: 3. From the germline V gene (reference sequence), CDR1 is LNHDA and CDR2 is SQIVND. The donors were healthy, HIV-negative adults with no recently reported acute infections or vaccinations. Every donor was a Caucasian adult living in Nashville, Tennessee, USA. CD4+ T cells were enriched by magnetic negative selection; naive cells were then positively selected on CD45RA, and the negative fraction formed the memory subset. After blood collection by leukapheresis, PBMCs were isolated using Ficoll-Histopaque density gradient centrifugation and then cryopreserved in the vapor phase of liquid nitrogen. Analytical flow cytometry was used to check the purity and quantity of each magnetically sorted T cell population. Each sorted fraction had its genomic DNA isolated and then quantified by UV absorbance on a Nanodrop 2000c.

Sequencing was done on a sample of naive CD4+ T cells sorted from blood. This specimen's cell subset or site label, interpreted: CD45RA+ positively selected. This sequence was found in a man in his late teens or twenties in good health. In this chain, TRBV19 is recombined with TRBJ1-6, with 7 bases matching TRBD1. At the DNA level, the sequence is TGTGCCAGTAGTATGGGACAGAAGTATAATTCACCCCTCCACTTT. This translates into CASSMGQKYNSPLHF.